This T cell receptor beta chain was retrieved from a study of vaccination and CD4 T cells after COVID-19. Sample treatment: approximately 10-day PBMC culture with coronavirus spike peptide pools or control peptides (ViraFEST assay). From the unexposed donor, CD4+ T cells were collected ahead of the COVID-19 pandemic (2011-2018). Cultured CD4+ T cell DNA underwent sequencing with the Oncomine TCR Beta short-read assay. TCRdb re-analysed the PCR reads in MiXCR, keeping a single row per CDR3 protein. In the table there are 8,500 to 9,500 distinct CDR3 sequences, roughly a third of which are singletons. Concerning this clonotype itself: Its antigen is not known.

CDR1 SEHNR and CDR2 FQNEAQ come from the germline V gene (reference sequence). Trimming left V 2 bases short and J 5 bases short, with 12 bases between. This CDR3 is 14 amino acids long. The TCR sequence derives from a human donor in good health. Sequencing was done on a sample of CD4+ T cells from blood, cultured in vitro. The chain employs TRBV7-9 and TRBJ1-1, with D tentatively TRBD1 (5 bases). The CDR3 here is CASSLSAGNTEAFF. CDR3 bases: TGTGCCAGCAGCTTATCGGCAGGGAATACTGAAGCTTTCTTT. Full variable domain (missing parts from reference TRBV7-9 and TRBJ1-1): DTGVSQNPRHKITKRGQNVTFRCDPISEHNRLYWYRQTLGQGPEFLTYFQNEAQLEKSRLLSDRFSAERPKGSFSTLEIQRTEQGDSAMYLCASSLSAGNTEAFFGQGTRLTVV.